Reported below is one TCR beta chain. The target antigen is unknown. Measured with immunoSEQ multiplex PCR; TCRdb has only the in-frame clones, and not every one. The table has around 95,000 clones, about 87% seen once; the top ten hold more than 15%. The data stem from a study of T cell responses to AZD1222 COVID-19 vaccine. General observations from the study: Only five to seven AZD1222 recipients were seropositive at baseline. Females made up more of the donors, who were largely white British, and clonal diversity may have come out too low.

The material sequenced was peripheral blood, taken on day 0 of AZD1222 vaccination. This sequence was found in an adult in good health.

CDR3 protein: CASSQKGRNQPQHF. CDR3 nucleotide sequence: TGTGCCAGCAGCCAAAAGGGTCGGAATCAGCCCCAGCATTTT. The rearrangement links TRBV3-1 (or the pseudogene TRBV3-2) to TRBJ1-5; D is unresolved. Germline CDR1 reads LGHDT; CDR2 reads YNNKEL (reference sequence). CDR3 length: 14 residues. Trimming removed 2 bases from V and 4 bases from J, with 9 bases in between.